These 17 T cell receptor beta chains were all obtained from the same sample, sequenced in a study of blood T cell repertoires in COVID-19. Produced via immunoSEQ multiplex PCR; TCRdb's table is partial and in-frame only. This table holds roughly 250,000 clones, around nine tenths found once. Sequencing used PBMCs or T cells enriched from blood (not recorded which). The source is a woman aged 18-29 years who had recovered from COVID-19.

This chain links TRBV12-3 or TRBV12-4 with TRBJ1-3, with a tentative D call TRBD1 (6 bases). The CDR3 extends over 12 amino acids. The germline V and J ends were trimmed by 4 bases and 8 bases, with 9 bases remaining between them. The CDR3 loop reads CASSSTGYTIYF. The CDR3 bases are TGTGCCAGCAGTTCAACAGGGTACACCATATATTTT.

The J gene is TRBJ1-1, the V gene TRBV18; 8 bases fit TRBD1. This CDR3 spans 16 amino acids. V trimming: 2 bases; J trimming: 6 bases; junction bases outside the gene matches: 11. Germline V CDR1 and CDR2: KGHSH, LQKENI. The CDR3 DNA reads TGTGCCAGCTCACCAAGCAGGGGGCGCGGGGGATCTGAAGCTTTCTTT. It codes for CASSPSRGRGGSEAFF.

This clone is a singleton in its sample. The chain employs TRBV5-1 and TRBJ1-5; tentatively, D is TRBD1 (5 bases). This CDR3 has 15 amino acids. V gave up 1 base and J gave up 0 bases, with 8 bases separating them. Germline CDR1 reads SGHRS; CDR2 reads YFSETQ. Here the CDR3 DNA reads TGCGCCAGCAGCTTGAACGGGGGTAGCAATCAGCCCCAGCATTTT. Translated, it gives CASSLNGGSNQPQHF.

This clone was counted a single time. The V call is TRBV28, the J call TRBJ1-2, with D possibly matching TRBD1 (6 bases). The CDR3 is 15 residues long. Germline V CDR1 and CDR2: MDHEN, SYDVKM. The V and J ends lost 2 bases and 6 bases respectively, with 16 bases between them. The CDR3 here is CASSLPTGTKNGYTF. DNA of the CDR3: TGTGCCAGCAGTTTACCTACCGGGACAAAAAATGGCTACACCTTC.

The chain couples TRBV19 to TRBJ1-2; 11 nucleotides match TRBD1. The germline V gene encodes CDR1 LNHDA and CDR2 SQIVND (reference sequence). This CDR3 spans 15 amino acids. Germline trimming cut 6 bases from V and 5 bases from J; bases unmatched to any gene: 8. CDR3 in DNA: TGTGCCAGTAGCCCCTGGACAGGGGGCGCATATGGCTACACCTTC. Translated: CASSPWTGGAYGYTF.

This clone was seen only a few times. Other DNA sequences in this specimen translate into the identical CDR3. The chain has TRBV9 and TRBJ1-1; TRBD1 matches 7 bases. Trimming removed 2 bases from V and 3 bases from J; junction bases left unmatched: 4. This CDR3 comprises 14 residues. Germline V gene sequence: CDR1 SGDLS, CDR2 YYNGEE. DNA for the CDR3: TGTGCCAGCAGCGTCGTAACAGGGGACACTGAAGCTTTCTTT. Its translation is CASSVVTGDTEAFF.

This clone was detected a few times. V usage is TRBV6-2 or TRBV6-3 and J usage is TRBJ1-5; no firm D call. V lost 4 bases, J lost 0 bases, and 4 bases lay in between. The CDR3 has 13 residues. The V gene's germline CDR1 is MNHEY and CDR2 SVGEGT. The chain's CDR3 is CASSSYSNQPQHF. The DNA for the CDR3 is TGTGCCAGCAGTTCTTATAGCAATCAGCCCCAGCATTTT.

This chain joins TRBV19 and TRBJ1-3, with 8 bases aligning to TRBD1. V shed 4 bases, J shed 3 bases, and the junction held 5 bases outside the gene matches. Per the germline V gene, CDR1 is LNHDA and CDR2 is SQIVND (reference sequence). This CDR3 has 15 amino acids. The CDR3 loop is CASSTRTGFGNTIYF. The CDR3 DNA follows: TGTGCCAGTAGTACTCGGACAGGGTTTGGAAACACCATATATTTT.

This rearrangement joins TRBV7-3 to TRBJ2-3, with unresolved D. Between the trimmed V and J ends, which lost 0 bases and 1 base, there was a span of 8 bases. The CDR3 runs 15 residues. Germline V gives CDR1 SGHTA, CDR2 FQGTGA. In DNA, the CDR3 is TGTGCCAGCAGCTTAACTCAGTCCCGCACAGATACGCAGTATTTT. This codes for CASSLTQSRTDTQYF.

The genes are TRBV6-5 and TRBJ1-3; 7 bases map to TRBD1. J gave up 5 bases and V 2 bases, and 6 bases lay outside the gene matches. The CDR3 covers 15 residues. CDR1 and CDR2 (germline): MNHEY, SVGAGI. CDR3 sequence: CASSYTSTGRNTIYF. In DNA, the CDR3 is TGTGCCAGCAGTTACACATCGACAGGGAGAAACACCATATATTTT.

The chain recombines TRBV9 with TRBJ1-2, with TRBD1 identical over 7 bases. CDR1 and CDR2 (germline): SGDLS, YYNGEE. This CDR3 spans 11 amino acids. V gave up 4 bases and J gave up 7 bases; unmatched junction bases: 1. The CDR3, as DNA: TGTGCCAGCAGCCAGGGGGGTGGCTACACCTTC. It yields the protein CASSQGGGYTF.

CDR3 protein: CASSYSQGFGYTF. As DNA, the CDR3 is TGTGCCAGCAGTTACTCGCAGGGGTTTGGCTACACCTTC. J is TRBJ1-2 and V is TRBV6-5, with TRBD1 as a possible D gene (6 bases). V lost 0 bases, J lost 7 bases, and 9 bases lay in between. The CDR3 consists of 13 residues. CDR1 is MNHEY, CDR2 SVGAGI, per germline.

The sample holds one count of this clone. The chain joins TRBV12-2 to TRBJ1-4; TRBD1 is taken as the D call from the table, unchecked against the DNA. TRBV12-2 is termed a pseudogene. The CDR3 is 17 amino acids. DNA of the CDR3: TGTGCAAGTCGCTTAGTTGATGGCCCGCTGTATAATGAAAAACTGTTTTTT. This encodes CASRLVDGPLYNEKLFF.

V is TRBV27 and J is TRBJ1-4; tentatively, D is TRBD1 (5 bases). The CDR3 covers 13 residues. The V and J ends lost 8 bases and 0 bases respectively, with 7 bases between them. The germline V gene has CDR1 MNHEY and CDR2 SMNVEV (reference sequence). This CDR3 is CASQGSTNEKLFF. In nucleotides, the CDR3 is TGTGCCAGCCAGGGATCAACTAATGAAAAACTGTTTTTT.

The V and J genes are TRBV7-6 and TRBJ2-7; D perhaps matches TRBD1 (6 bases). This CDR3 has 14 amino acids. V was clipped by 5 bases and J by 7 bases, with 18 bases between them. Germline CDR1 SGHVS, CDR2 FNYEAQ. CDR3 sequence reads: CASSLSGHLLEQYF. In DNA form, the CDR3 reads TGTGCCAGCAGCCTCTCGGGACACCTCTTAGAGCAGTACTTC. Full variable domain (missing parts from reference TRBV7-6 and TRBJ2-7): GAGVSQSPRYKVTKRGQDVALRCDPISGHVSLYWYRQALGQGPEFLTYFNYEAQQDKSGLPNDRFSAERPEGSISTLTIQRTEQRDSAMYRCASSLSGHLLEQYFGPGTRLTVT.

The J gene is TRBJ2-7, the V gene TRBV20-1; 8 bases match TRBD2. From germline, CDR1 is DFQATT and CDR2 SNEGSKA (reference sequence). The CDR3 is 14 amino acids. J was trimmed by 6 bases and V by 3 bases; bases with no gene match: 10. CDR3 region: CSASGGAGGIEQYF. The CDR3 DNA reads as TGCAGTGCTAGTGGGGGGGCGGGAGGTATCGAGCAGTACTTC.

J is TRBJ1-6 and V is TRBV10-2; D gene uncertain. This CDR3 region has 14 residues. The germline gives CDR1 WSHSY, CDR2 SAAADI. V was cut by 2 bases and J by 8 bases, with 10 bases left in between. The CDR3 reads CASSERDTYSPLHF. In nucleotides, the CDR3 is TGCGCCAGCAGTGAGCGGGATACATATTCACCCCTCCACTTT.